The clone carrying this TCR beta chain was counted only a few times. The antigen remains unidentified. These data are taken from a study of identical twins. Findings and limits, study-wide: Zero-insertion analyses might be partly confounded by invariant T cells like MAIT and iNKT. Findings depended on cross-sectional statistics rather than tracking the same donors.

MiXCR, applied by TCRdb to the 5' RACE reads, yields one record per CDR3 protein. This sample has about 1.7 million distinct CDR3 sequences, with around a third found just once. The TCR sequence derives from a newborn girl in good health. Sequencing used cord blood.

CDR3 protein: CASSDNSGGRYF. The DNA for the CDR3 is TGTGCCAGCAGTGATAACTCCGGAGGGCGGTACTTC. The chain recombines TRBV25-1 with TRBJ2-7; the D gene is possibly TRBD2 (6 bases). Trimming removed 3 bases from V and 12 bases from J, with 15 bases in between. Per germline, CDR1 MGHDK and CDR2 SYGVNS. This CDR3 region has 12 residues.